These 21 T cell receptor beta chains originate from one sample sequenced in a study of T-cell reconstitution after alpha-beta-depleted transplantation in children. Preparing the TCRbeta library involved the use of unique molecular identifiers. Each CDR3 protein gets one entry after TCRdb re-called the PCR reads with MiXCR. The sample records about a million distinct CDR3 sequences, around 30% being singletons. The sample consisted of PBMCs, mostly from graft donor cells, taken 360 days after TCRalphabeta/CD19-depleted stem cell transplant. The receptors derive from a boy under two years old who had a stem cell transplant for SCID, so the T cells may come from the graft donor.

This clonotype was recorded at least ten times. The chain employs TRBV10-3 and TRBJ2-7; 11 bases are shared with TRBD1. Trimming at V came to 11 bases and at J to 4 bases, leaving 10 bases not matched to a gene. The germline V gene encodes CDR1 ENHRY and CDR2 SYGVKD. The CDR3 has 14 residues. CDR3 DNA sequence: TGTGCCGCAAGTTGGGACAGGGGGAAATACGAGCAGTACTTC. As protein: CAASWDRGKYEQYF.

This sequence joins TRBV24-1 and TRBJ2-3; D unresolved. The CDR3 is 12 residues long. Trimming removed 0 bases from V and 8 bases from J, with 5 bases in between. Germline V gene lookup returns CDR1 KGHDR and CDR2 SFDVKD. The CDR3 DNA is TGTGCCACCAGTGATTTGCGAAGTACGCAGTATTTT. Its translation is CATSDLRSTQYF.

Concerning this clonotype itself: No DNA is shown, since the ends of the CDR3 on it are uncertain; the CDR3 is the one TCRdb lists. V is TRBV15 and J is TRBJ2-1; the table gives TRBD1 as D, unverified against the DNA. Germline CDR1 reads LNHNV; CDR2 reads YYDKDF (reference sequence). The CDR3 adds up to 14 amino acids, both ends counted. This CDR3 reads CATSRGVGPGAKFF.

This clonotype was detected only a few times. V and J are TRBV4-2 and TRBJ2-1, with TRBD2 identical over 8 bases. The CDR3 extends over 18 amino acids. The germline gives CDR1 LGHNA, CDR2 YNFKEQ. The V gene end was trimmed by 4 bases and the J gene end by 3 bases; junction bases not matched to a gene: 14. The CDR3 sequence: CASSLITGVAGYYNEQFF. Written as DNA, the CDR3 is TGTGCCAGCAGCCTCATCACGGGGGTAGCGGGATACTACAATGAGCAGTTCTTC.

This clonotype was detected only a few times. The V call is TRBV20-1, the J call TRBJ2-7; 7 bases line up with TRBD1. The germline CDR1 and CDR2 sequences are DFQATT and SNEGSKA (reference sequence). With 7 bases clipped from V and 3 bases from J, the junction kept 3 bases outside the gene matches. This CDR3 region has 11 residues. CDR3: CSVRQGYEQYF. The DNA of the CDR3 is TGCAGTGTCAGACAGGGCTACGAGCAGTACTTC.

This clonotype was seen more than once but under ten times. The chain is built from TRBV4-1 and TRBJ2-7, with 9 bases aligning to TRBD1. The J segment lost 4 bases and the V segment lost 3 bases, leaving 7 bases of the junction unmatched. CDR1 and CDR2 (germline): MGHRA, YSYEKL. The CDR3 runs 15 residues. This CDR3 is CASSQSPGQGYEQYF. CDR3 nucleotides: TGCGCCAGCAGCCAGAGCCCGGGACAGGGATACGAGCAGTACTTC.

The chain recombines TRBV24-1 with TRBJ2-2, with D uncertain. The CDR3 has 16 residues. Germline CDR1 KGHDR, CDR2 SFDVKD. The ends were cut back, 6 bases at V and 2 bases at J, with 15 bases in the middle. This CDR3 reads CATSTSGPLNTGELFF. In DNA form, the CDR3 reads TGTGCCACCAGTACCTCTGGGCCGTTAAACACCGGGGAGCTGTTTTTT.

This clonotype was counted a single time. This chain links TRBV12-3 or TRBV12-4 with TRBJ2-3, with 14 nucleotides matching TRBD2. V lost 2 bases to trimming and J lost 0 bases; unmatched junction nucleotides: 7. CDR3 size: 19 residues. The CDR3 here is CASSLLGLAGDLSTDTQYF. The CDR3 DNA is TGTGCCAGCAGTTTACTGGGACTAGCGGGAGACCTTAGCACAGATACGCAGTATTTT.

The gene calls are TRBV5-1 and TRBJ2-7, with D maybe TRBD1 (5 bases). This CDR3 comprises 14 residues. From germline, CDR1 is SGHRS and CDR2 YFSETQ. The V gene lost 0 bases and the J gene lost 2 bases, with 9 bases spanning the gap. The CDR3 region is CASSLGRAPYEQYF. DNA of the CDR3: TGCGCCAGCAGCTTGGGCAGGGCCCCCTACGAGCAGTACTTC.

This clonotype showed up just a few times. The chain joins TRBV2 to TRBJ2-3, with TRBD2 matching over 10 bases. The CDR3 has 14 amino acids. The germline gives CDR1 SNHLY, CDR2 FYNNEI. The ends lost 2 bases at V and 6 bases at J; junction bases unmatched: 2. The CDR3 region is CASSELAGVDTQYF. CDR3 sequence (DNA): TGTGCCAGCAGTGAACTAGCGGGGGTGGATACGCAGTATTTT.

This clonotype was seen a handful of times. At one boundary the junction diverges from the germline segment, which might be a read error. This chain connects TRBV6-2 or TRBV6-3 to TRBJ1-2; a weak D match, TRBD1 (5 bases). CDR1 and CDR2 (germline): MNHEY, SVGEGT. The CDR3 is 14 residues long. CDR3 nucleotide sequence: TGTGCCAGCAGTTACTTTTTATCCGGGGCCCCCCGTGGATTC. It yields the protein CASSYFLSGAPRGF.

This clonotype occurred a few times. V usage is TRBV7-9 and J usage is TRBJ2-1, with unresolved D. With 3 bases removed from V and 6 bases from J, the gap between germline ends came to 15 bases. Germline V gene lookup returns CDR1 SEHNR and CDR2 FQNEAQ (reference sequence). The CDR3 has 15 residues. CDR3 loop: CASSFDPARANEQFF. The CDR3 DNA is TGTGCCAGCAGCTTCGACCCAGCAAGGGCCAATGAGCAGTTCTTC.

The chain uses TRBV4-1 and TRBJ2-1, with D unresolved. CDR3 length: 16 amino acids. Deletions cut 3 bases from V and 0 bases from J, with 12 bases between. Germline V gives CDR1 MGHRA, CDR2 YSYEKL. The CDR3 is CASSHGVTVSYNEQFF. The CDR3 DNA sequence: TGCGCCAGCAGCCATGGGGTTACGGTCTCCTACAATGAGCAGTTCTTC.

The chain is built from TRBV7-9 and TRBJ2-3; maybe TRBD1 (6 bases). Trimming stripped 3 bases from V and 4 bases from J, with 20 bases between. Germline lookup yields CDR1 SEHNR and CDR2 FQNEAQ (reference sequence). CDR3 size: 17 residues. The CDR3 bases are TGTGCCAGCAGCTTTTACTCCGACAGGTTCAGGGCAGATACGCAGTATTTT. It specifies CASSFYSDRFRADTQYF.

This clonotype turned up a few times. This sequence joins TRBV4-1 and TRBJ2-1; 11 nucleotides line up with TRBD1. Germline V gene lookup returns CDR1 MGHRA and CDR2 YSYEKL. With V trimmed by 3 bases and J by 5 bases, 9 bases remained unmatched. The CDR3 consists of 17 residues. The CDR3 region is CASSQWGQGGGDNEQFF. CDR3 nucleotide sequence: TGCGCCAGCAGCCAGTGGGGACAGGGGGGTGGGGACAATGAGCAGTTCTTC.

The chain carries TRBV5-1 and TRBJ2-3, with 12 bases aligning to TRBD2. The CDR3 length is 18 residues. Unmatched junction bases numbered 9, after V lost 4 bases and J lost 0 bases. Germline V gene lookup returns CDR1 SGHRS and CDR2 YFSETQ. CDR3 DNA: TGCGCCAGCAGCGGACGGACTAGCGGGATCGCTAGCACAGATACGCAGTATTTT. This codes for CASSGRTSGIASTDTQYF.

The CDR3 loop is CSALEQGSYTGELFF. The CDR3 bases are TGCAGTGCTTTGGAGCAAGGCTCCTACACCGGGGAGCTGTTTTTT. The chain is built from TRBV20-1 and TRBJ2-2, with no clear D. Germline assignment: CDR1 DFQATT and CDR2 SNEGSKA (reference sequence). V was clipped by 5 bases and J by 3 bases, with 16 bases between them. The CDR3 totals 15 residues.

The rearrangement joins TRBV7-9 to TRBJ2-7, with D perhaps TRBD1 (5 bases). From germline, CDR1 is SEHNR and CDR2 FQNEAQ (reference sequence). This CDR3 spans 17 amino acids. V was cut by 1 base and J by 2 bases, with 18 bases left in between. This chain's CDR3 is CASSLGFDRYHPYEQYF. The CDR3 DNA reads as TGTGCCAGCAGCTTAGGATTCGACAGATACCACCCCTACGAGCAGTACTTC.

This clonotype appeared a few times. The rearrangement joins TRBV20-1 to TRBJ2-5, with 9 bases aligning to TRBD2. Germline V gene sequence: CDR1 DFQATT, CDR2 SNEGSKA (reference sequence). The J segment lost 2 bases and the V segment lost 6 bases, leaving 10 bases of the junction unmatched. There are 15 residues in the CDR3. CDR3 in amino acids: CSAKVSGGPQETQYF. The CDR3 DNA reads TGCAGTGCGAAAGTTAGCGGGGGCCCTCAAGAGACCCAGTACTTC.

The V gene is TRBV20-1, the J gene TRBJ2-2, with 10 bases identical to TRBD2. V dropped 6 bases and J dropped 4; count of bases not matched to a gene: 11. Germline loops: CDR1 DFQATT, CDR2 SNEGSKA (reference sequence). The CDR3 length is 16 residues. CDR3 nucleotide sequence: TGCAGTGCCGAGGTCCTAGCGGGGGCCGTCACCGGGGAGCTGTTTTTT. Protein sequence: CSAEVLAGAVTGELFF.

Ten or more counts support this clonotype. The genes are TRBV5-1 and TRBJ1-1; D not certain. Germline V gene lookup returns CDR1 SGHRS and CDR2 YFSETQ. This CDR3 has 13 residues. Trimming took off 4 bases at V and 0 bases at J, with 7 bases between the two ends. CDR3 amino acids: CASSPEVNTEAFF. CDR3 DNA: TGCGCCAGCAGCCCGGAGGTGAACACTGAAGCTTTCTTT.